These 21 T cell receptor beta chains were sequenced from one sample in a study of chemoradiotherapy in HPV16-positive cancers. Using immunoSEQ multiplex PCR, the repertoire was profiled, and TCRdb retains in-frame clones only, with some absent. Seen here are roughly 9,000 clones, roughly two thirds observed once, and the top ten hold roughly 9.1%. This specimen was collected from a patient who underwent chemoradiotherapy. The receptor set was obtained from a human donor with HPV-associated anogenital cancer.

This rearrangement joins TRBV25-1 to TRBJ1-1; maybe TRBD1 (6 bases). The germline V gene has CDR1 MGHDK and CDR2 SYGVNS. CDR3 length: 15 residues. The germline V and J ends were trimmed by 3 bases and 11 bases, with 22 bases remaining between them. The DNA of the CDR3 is TGTGCCAGCAGTGATCGGGGGCCAAGGACTGAGGGGGCTTTCTTT. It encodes CASSDRGPRTEGAFF.

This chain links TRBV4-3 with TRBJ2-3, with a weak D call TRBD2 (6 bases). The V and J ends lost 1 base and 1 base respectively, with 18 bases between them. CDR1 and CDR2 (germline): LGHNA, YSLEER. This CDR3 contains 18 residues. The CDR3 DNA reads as TGCGCCAGCAGCCAAGTCGGAGGGCGGGCTTTTGGCACAGATACGCAGTATTTT. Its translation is CASSQVGGRAFGTDTQYF.

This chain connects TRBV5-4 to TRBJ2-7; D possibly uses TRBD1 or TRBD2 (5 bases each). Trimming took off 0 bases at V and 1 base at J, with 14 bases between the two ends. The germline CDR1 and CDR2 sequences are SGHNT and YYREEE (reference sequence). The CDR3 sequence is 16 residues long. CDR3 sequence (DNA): TGTGCCAGCAGCTTGGGGGGACCACGAGGGTCCTACGAGCAGTACTTC. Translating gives CASSLGGPRGSYEQYF.

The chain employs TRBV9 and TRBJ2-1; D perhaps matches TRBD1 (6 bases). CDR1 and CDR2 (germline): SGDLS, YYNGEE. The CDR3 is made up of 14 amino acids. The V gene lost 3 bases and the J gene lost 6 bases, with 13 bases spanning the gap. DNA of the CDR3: TGTGCCAGCAGCGCCGGGACACTGATCAATGAGCAGTTCTTC. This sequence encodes CASSAGTLINEQFF.

The CDR3 reads CASSFGGPYYGYTF. The CDR3 DNA reads TGTGCCAGCAGCTTCGGGGGGCCCTACTATGGCTACACCTTC. The V call is TRBV5-4, the J call TRBJ1-2; D perhaps matches TRBD1 (6 bases). CDR3 size: 14 residues. CDR1 SGHNT and CDR2 YYREEE come from the germline V gene (reference sequence). V was cut by 2 bases and J by 3 bases, with 11 bases left in between.

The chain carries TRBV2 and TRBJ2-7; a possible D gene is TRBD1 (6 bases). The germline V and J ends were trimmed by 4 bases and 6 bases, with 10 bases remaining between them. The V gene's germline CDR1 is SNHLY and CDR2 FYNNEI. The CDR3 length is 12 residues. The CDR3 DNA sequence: TGTGCCAGCAGTGGAAACAGGGCCGAGCAGTACTTC. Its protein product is CASSGNRAEQYF.

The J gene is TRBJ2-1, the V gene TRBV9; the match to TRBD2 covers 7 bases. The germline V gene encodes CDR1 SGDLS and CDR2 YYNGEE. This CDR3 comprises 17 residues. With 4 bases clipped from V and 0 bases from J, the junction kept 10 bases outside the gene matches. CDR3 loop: CASSTSGVISSYNEQFF. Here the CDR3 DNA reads TGTGCCAGCAGCACAAGCGGGGTGATAAGCTCCTACAATGAGCAGTTCTTC.

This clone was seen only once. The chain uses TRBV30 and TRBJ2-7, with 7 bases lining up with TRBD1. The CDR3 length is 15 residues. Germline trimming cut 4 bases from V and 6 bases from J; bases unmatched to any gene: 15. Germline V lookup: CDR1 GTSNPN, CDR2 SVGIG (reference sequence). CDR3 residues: CAWNSRDSFYAEQYF. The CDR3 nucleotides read TGTGCCTGGAATTCCCGGGACAGTTTCTACGCCGAGCAGTACTTC.

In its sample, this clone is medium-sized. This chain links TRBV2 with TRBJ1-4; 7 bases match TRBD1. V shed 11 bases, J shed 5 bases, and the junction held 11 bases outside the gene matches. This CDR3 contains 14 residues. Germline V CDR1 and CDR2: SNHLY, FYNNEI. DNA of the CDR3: TGTGCCGCGAAGTTAGGGACAGAGAATGAAAAACTGTTTTTT. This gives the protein CAAKLGTENEKLFF.

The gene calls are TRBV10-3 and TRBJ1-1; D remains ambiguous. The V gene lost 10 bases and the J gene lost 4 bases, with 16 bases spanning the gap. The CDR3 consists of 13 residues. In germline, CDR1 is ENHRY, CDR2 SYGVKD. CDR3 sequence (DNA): TGTGCCACGAACAGTGCTGCGGGCACTGAAGCTTTCTTT. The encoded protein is CATNSAAGTEAFF.

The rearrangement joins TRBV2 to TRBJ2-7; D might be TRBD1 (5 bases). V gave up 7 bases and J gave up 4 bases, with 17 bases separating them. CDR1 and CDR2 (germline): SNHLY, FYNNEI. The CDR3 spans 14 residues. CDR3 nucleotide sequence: TGTGCCAGCAAACGTGAGAAGGGGATGTACGAGCAGTACTTC. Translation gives CASKREKGMYEQYF.

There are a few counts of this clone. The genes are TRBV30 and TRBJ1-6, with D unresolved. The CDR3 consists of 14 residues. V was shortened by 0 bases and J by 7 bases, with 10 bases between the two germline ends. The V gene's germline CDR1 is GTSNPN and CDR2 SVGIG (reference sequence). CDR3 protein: CAWSVRVGNSPLHF. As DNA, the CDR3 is TGTGCCTGGAGTGTAAGGGTAGGAAATTCACCCCTCCACTTT. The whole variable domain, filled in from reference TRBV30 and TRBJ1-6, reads SQTIHQWPATLVQPVGSPLSLECTVEGTSNPNLYWYRQAAGRGLQLLFYSVGIGQISSEVPQNLSASRPQDRQFILSSKKLLLSDSGFYLCAWSVRVGNSPLHFGNGTRLTVT.

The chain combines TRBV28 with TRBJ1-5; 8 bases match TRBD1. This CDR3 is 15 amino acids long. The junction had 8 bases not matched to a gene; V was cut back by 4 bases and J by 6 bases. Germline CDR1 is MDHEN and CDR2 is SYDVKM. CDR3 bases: TGTGCCAGCAGTTCTCCCGGGACAGGTAGTCAGCCCCAGCATTTT. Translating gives CASSSPGTGSQPQHF.

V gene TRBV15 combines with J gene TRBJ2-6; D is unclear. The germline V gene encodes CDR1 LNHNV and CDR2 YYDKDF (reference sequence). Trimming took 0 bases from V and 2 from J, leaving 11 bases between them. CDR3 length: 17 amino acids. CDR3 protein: CATSREWGGPGANVLTF. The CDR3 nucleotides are TGTGCCACCAGCAGAGAGTGGGGTGGGCCTGGGGCCAACGTCCTGACTTTC.

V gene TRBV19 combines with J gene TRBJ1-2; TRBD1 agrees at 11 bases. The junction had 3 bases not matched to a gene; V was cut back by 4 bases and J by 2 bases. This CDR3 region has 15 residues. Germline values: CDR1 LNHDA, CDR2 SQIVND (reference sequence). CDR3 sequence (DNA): TGTGCCAGTAGTACGGGGGACAGGGGGAACTATGGCTACACCTTC. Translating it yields CASSTGDRGNYGYTF.

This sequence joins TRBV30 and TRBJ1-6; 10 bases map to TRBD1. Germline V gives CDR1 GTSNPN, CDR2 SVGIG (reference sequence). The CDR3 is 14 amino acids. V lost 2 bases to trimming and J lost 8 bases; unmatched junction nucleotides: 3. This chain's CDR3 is CAWSTGTGDSPLHF. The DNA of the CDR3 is TGTGCCTGGAGTACCGGGACAGGGGATTCACCCCTCCACTTT.

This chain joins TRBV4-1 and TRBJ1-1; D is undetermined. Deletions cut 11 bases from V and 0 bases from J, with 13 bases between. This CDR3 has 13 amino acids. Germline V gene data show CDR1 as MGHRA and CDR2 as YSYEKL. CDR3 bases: TGCGCCGTATCCCGCCAGCTGAACACTGAAGCTTTCTTT. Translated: CAVSRQLNTEAFF.

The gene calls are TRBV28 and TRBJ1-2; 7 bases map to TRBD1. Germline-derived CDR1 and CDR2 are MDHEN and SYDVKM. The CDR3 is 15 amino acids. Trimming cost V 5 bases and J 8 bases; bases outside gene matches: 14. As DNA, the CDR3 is TGTGCCAGCAGTACCCCAAGCGGGACAGCATTAGGCTACACCTTC. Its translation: CASSTPSGTALGYTF.

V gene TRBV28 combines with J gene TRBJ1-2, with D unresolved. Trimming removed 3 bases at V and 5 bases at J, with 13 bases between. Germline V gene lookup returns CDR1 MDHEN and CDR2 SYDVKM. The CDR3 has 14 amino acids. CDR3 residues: CASSLGVVGYGYTF. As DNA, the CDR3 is TGTGCCAGCAGTTTGGGAGTGGTGGGGTATGGCTACACCTTC.

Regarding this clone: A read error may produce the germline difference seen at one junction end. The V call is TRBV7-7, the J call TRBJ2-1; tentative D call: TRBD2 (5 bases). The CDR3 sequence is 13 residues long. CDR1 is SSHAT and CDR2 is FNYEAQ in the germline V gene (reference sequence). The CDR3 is CASSLAQGSVQFF. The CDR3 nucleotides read TGTGCTAGCAGCTTAGCCCAAGGTAGCGTGCAGTTCTTC.

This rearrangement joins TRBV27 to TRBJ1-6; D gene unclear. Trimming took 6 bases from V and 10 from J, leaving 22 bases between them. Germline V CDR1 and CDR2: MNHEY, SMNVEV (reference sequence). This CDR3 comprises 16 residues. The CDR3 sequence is CASRFGGVRFGSPLHF. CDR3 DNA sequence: TGTGCCAGCAGGTTCGGCGGGGTCAGATTTGGGTCACCCCTCCACTTT.